Listed below are T cell receptor beta chains from one sample, sequenced in a study of shared clonotypes between healthy human individuals. Clones were read by immunoSEQ multiplex PCR, and TCRdb kept only the in-frame ones, dropping some. The table has 400,000 to 550,000 clones, roughly 85% seen once. The sample was PBMCs. The receptors come from a woman aged 35 to 49 in good health. Some clones in this sample may be carry-over from other donors' samples. Both conserved end residues are part of each CDR3. A D gene is named only where the DNA matches it firmly. Clone size appears in some rows only: once, few, many, or a class for an expanded clone.

NA,TRBJ2-3,TRBV29-1,TRBD2,TGCAGCGTCCACGGACTAGCGGAGGCAGATACGCAGTATTTT,CSVHGLAEADTQYF
NA,TRBJ1-2,TRBV5-1,TRBD1,TGCGCCAGCAGCTCCCACCCGACAGGGGACTATGGCTACACCTTC,CASSSHPTGDYGYTF
NA,TRBJ1-1,TRBV19,NA,TGTGCCAGTAGAGTGCCAGGGTGGGCCACTGAAGCTTTCTTT,CASRVPGWATEAFF
few,TRBJ2-7,TRBV2,NA,TGTGCCAGCAGTCTCGATCTCTACGAGCAGTACTTC,CASSLDLYEQYF
NA,TRBJ2-2,TRBV30,TRBD1,TGTGCCTGGAGTAAGCTGACAGGGTTAGCCGGGGAGCTGTTTTTT,CAWSKLTGLAGELFF
few,TRBJ2-7,TRBV4-1,TRBD2,TGCGCCAGCAGCCACCCTCAAGCGGGAAGCTCCTACGAGCAGTACTTC,CASSHPQAGSSYEQYF
NA,TRBJ1-4,TRBV28,NA,TGTGCCAGCACGAGGGGGGGGAAATTTGAAAAACTGTTTTTT,CASTRGGKFEKLFF
many,TRBJ2-7,TRBV4-2,TRBD1,TGTGCCAGCAGCCAGTTAGGAGACAGGGTCTACGAGCAGTACTTC,CASSQLGDRVYEQYF
NA,TRBJ2-2,TRBV7-6,NA,TGTGCCAGCAGCTTAGGCAGGGGGGCTACCGGGGAGCTGTTTTTT,CASSLGRGATGELFF
NA,TRBJ1-1,TRBV7-3,NA,TGTGCCAGCAGCCCCTCCAGGGAGGTTGGTGAAGCTTTCTTT,CASSPSREVGEAFF
NA,TRBJ2-3,TRBV11-2,TRBD2,TGTGCCAGCAGCTGGGGGACTAGCGGGGGCCCGGATACGCAGTATTTT,CASSWGTSGGPDTQYF
once,TRBJ2-7,TRBV21-1,NA,TGTGCCAGCAGCACCCCGATAAGGACTAGCGGGAGATTTTCCTACGAGCAGTACTTC,CASSTPIRTSGRFSYEQYF
many,TRBJ2-2,TRBV19,NA,TGTGCCAGTAGAGAAGGAGCTTCGAACACCGGGGAGCTGTTTTTT,CASREGASNTGELFF
NA,TRBJ2-5,TRBV13,TRBD2,TGTGCCAGCAGCCTTCAACTAGCGGGAGGGGCTGAGACCCAGTACTTC,CASSLQLAGGAETQYF
few,TRBJ1-2,TRBV28,NA,TGTGCCAGCAGGCCGTCAAACTATGGCTACACCTTC,CASRPSNYGYTF
NA,TRBJ1-4,TRBV21-1,NA,TGTGCCAGCAGCACCCTGGAGGGGTTACCGACAGGGGGGGAGTGTGAAAAACTGTTTTTT,CASSTLEGLPTGGECEKLFF
many,TRBJ2-1,TRBV2,NA,TGTGCCAGCAGTGAATCAGGGGCCTACAATGAGCAGTTCTTC,CASSESGAYNEQFF
NA,TRBJ2-1,TRBV4-2,NA,TGTGCCAGCAGCCCTTCCACACACCGAAACAATGAGCAGTTCTTC,CASSPSTHRNNEQFF
NA,TRBJ2-1,TRBV10-3,NA,TGTGCCATCAGTGAGCTGCTCAACAATGAGCAGTTCTTC,CAISELLNNEQFF
NA,TRBJ1-1,TRBV7-2,NA,TGTGCCAGCAGCCCTTATGGTCACGGCGTAGGCACTGAAGCTTTCTTT,CASSPYGHGVGTEAFF
NA,TRBJ2-1,TRBV9,NA,TGTGCCAGCAGCGTAGTATGGGAAGCCGGGGAGGAGCAGTTCTTC,CASSVVWEAGEEQFF
NA,TRBJ2-5,TRBV11-1,NA,TGTGCCAGCAGCTTCCCCTTCGGCTCTCAAGAGACCCAGTACTTC,CASSFPFGSQETQYF
NA,TRBJ2-7,TRBV6-5,NA,TGTGCCAGCAGTTACTCGTACCAATCCTACGAGCAGTACTTC,CASSYSYQSYEQYF
many,TRBJ1-3,TRBV21-1,NA,TGTGCCAGCAGCGCCGGGACAGGCCTTAGCTCTGGAAACACCATATATTTT,CASSAGTGLSSGNTIYF
NA,TRBJ1-2,TRBV27,TRBD1,TGTGCCAGCGGGACAGTCGGTAGCTATGGCTACACCTTC,CASGTVGSYGYTF
NA,TRBJ2-4,TRBV28,NA,TGTGCCAGCAGTTTCGGGGGACGGAGGACAAACATTCAGTACTTC,CASSFGGRRTNIQYF
NA,TRBJ2-1,TRBV28,TRBD2,TGTGCCAGCAGTTTACCTAGCGGGGATTACAATGAGCAGTTCTTC,CASSLPSGDYNEQFF
NA,TRBJ2-5,TRBV28,TRBD2,TGTGCCAGCAGCTCCACCCGACTAGCGGGTCAAGAGACCCAGTACTTC,CASSSTRLAGQETQYF
NA,TRBJ2-6,TRBV7-3,NA,TGTGCCAGCAGCTTATGGGGAGGTGGGTCTGGGGCCAACGTCCTGACTTTC,CASSLWGGGSGANVLTF
NA,TRBJ2-1,TRBV7-9,TRBD2,TGTGCCAGCAGCCCCCGGACTAGCGGGAGGGCTTGGAATGAGCAGTTCTTC,CASSPRTSGRAWNEQFF
NA,TRBJ2-6,TRBV28,NA,TGTGCCAGCATTCCTCATGGGGGACGGAGCTCTGGGGCCAACGTCCTGACTTTC,CASIPHGGRSSGANVLTF
NA,TRBJ2-1,TRBV5-1,NA,TGCGCCAGCAGCTTGGGCTATTTCGCATGGAATGAGCAGTTCTTC,CASSLGYFAWNEQFF
once,TRBJ1-1,TRBV28,NA,TGTGCCAGCAGTTCCCCTCGGGGGCGGGGTACTGAAGCTTTCTTT,CASSSPRGRGTEAFF